This T cell receptor (beta chain) was profiled in a study of cytomegalovirus exposure and HLA in healthy donors (TCRdb year 2017). Turning to the overall study: According to a later analysis, the roughly 130 validation repertoires were produced on the same platform as the approximately 690 repertoires of the first cohort. The aim of the study was to test whether cataloging public T cell receptors could identify signatures of past pathogen exposure. Along with the approximately 700-subject first cohort, a separate validation cohort of some 130 different subjects was used. High-throughput TCR immunosequencing, statistical association of individual TCRs with disease status, and machine learning were combined to predict cytomegalovirus infection status.

On this clone: The clone's antigen remains unknown. No much larger clone exists at a distance of one base, and base qualities are not known.

The research as a whole found: While some public TCRs were present in many individuals, most TCR sequences turned up only very rarely across donors. The classifier was reported to diagnose cytomegalovirus status with high specificity and sensitivity in both the original cohort and the validation cohort. The authors suggested that the approach could potentially be extended to other disease states and immunological phenotypes. In vitro tests confirmed that a few of the cytomegalovirus-associated TCR beta chains recognize cytomegalovirus antigens. A total of fewer than 200 TCR beta chains were listed by the study as associated with cytomegalovirus. In a later analysis, TCRs clustered in the first cohort were found to also tend to co-occur in the roughly 130 validation repertoires, with about 94% of cluster scores above 0. A later analysis lacked HLA typing for the validation cohort, so it scored co-occurrence in that cohort across all 110 or so repertoires.

The donors were included in the validation cohort of over a hundred subjects, a group kept apart from the approximately 700-subject first cohort. The library was made by the immunoSEQ multiplex PCR assay. Turning to the authors' computational methods: To diagnose cytomegalovirus status from the catalog of TCR beta chain sequences, a statistical classification framework was built. This is the immuneACCESS table as TCRdb keeps it, with only in-frame sequences that have V and J called. A part of the clones is gone; compared with another copy, unresolved V genes explain less than half, and the rest is unexplained. The V and J calls and clone size are taken from that table; D and trimming were inferred from the DNA. The sample data list some 110,000 clones, and about 82% of these were observed just once. Together, the top ten hold around 5% of the sample. V loses 10 bases of germline sequence and J loses 1 base, and the interval between the two ends is 16 bases. According to the germline V gene, CDR1 reads MNHNS and CDR2 reads SASEGT. The CDR3, cysteine through phenylalanine, is 14 amino acids long. Only CDR3 DNA remains: 42 bases, in frame from the first base.

The sequenced material came from PBMCs. The chain employs TRBV6-1 and TRBJ1-1, with a tentative D gene TRBD1 over 6 matching bases. The source of this sequence is a young man in good health and CMV-seronegative. The CDR3 here reads CATWYRARNTEAFF. Read as DNA, the sequence is TGTGCCACCTGGTACAGGGCGAGGAACACTGAAGCTTTCTTT.